The 8 T cell receptor beta chains given below trace back to one sample, sequenced in a study of cytomegalovirus exposure and HLA in healthy donors. The primer mix had 60 Vbeta and 13 Jbeta primers. TCRdb keeps only in-frame clones here, not all; method: immunoSEQ multiplex PCR. The profile shows more than 150,000 clones, about three quarters of them singletons. Sample: PBMCs. The receptors originated from a man aged 45-60 years in good health and CMV-seropositive.

This clone has just a few counts. This chain links TRBV7-9 with TRBJ2-2, with 7 bases fitting TRBD1. The CDR3 is 14 residues long. Germline CDR1 SEHNR, CDR2 FQNEAQ (reference sequence). V lost 4 bases and J lost 8; bases outside the gene matches: 7. As DNA, the CDR3 is TGTGCCAGCAGCTACGTTCAGGGGGTTGGGGAGCTGTTTTTT. It codes for CASSYVQGVGELFF.

This clone was seen a single time. J is TRBJ1-5 and V is TRBV15; 7 positions agree with TRBD1. In germline, CDR1 is LNHNV, CDR2 YYDKDF (reference sequence). V lost 5 bases and J lost 8; bases outside the gene matches: 12. This CDR3 spans 15 amino acids. The CDR3 is CATSQDRGLGKPQHF. For the CDR3, the DNA is TGTGCCACCAGCCAAGATAGGGGGCTAGGGAAGCCCCAGCATTTT.

This clone came up a few times. This sequence joins TRBV25-1 and TRBJ2-7; 9 bases are a match to TRBD1. The CDR3 length is 13 residues. V shed 4 bases, J shed 5 bases, and the junction held 3 bases outside the gene matches. Germline CDR1 MGHDK, CDR2 SYGVNS. The CDR3 nucleotides are TGTGCCAGCAGTGGGGACAGGGTCAACGAGCAGTACGTC. This sequence encodes CASSGDRVNEQYV.

This clone was counted between two and nine times. The chain combines TRBV25-1 with TRBJ1-4; TRBD1 matches at 9 bases. Germline CDR1 MGHDK, CDR2 SYGVNS. The CDR3 sequence is 14 residues long. V gave up 11 bases and J gave up 8 bases; unmatched junction bases: 12. CDR3 bases: TGTGCCCGAACCCCGGGACAGGGAAGCGAAAAACTGTTTTTT. This gives the protein CARTPGQGSEKLFF. The full variable domain, completed using reference TRBV25-1 and TRBJ1-4, is EADIYQTPRYLVIGTGKKITLECSQTMGHDKMYWYQQDPGMELHLIHYSYGVNSTEKGDLSSESTVSRIRTEHFPLTLESARPSHTSQYLCARTPGQGSEKLFFGSGTQLSVL.

The rearrangement joins TRBV29-1 to TRBJ1-1; D may be TRBD1 (5 bases). Trimming took off 7 bases at V and 2 bases at J, with 17 bases between the two ends. The CDR3 has 14 amino acids. Germline loops: CDR1 SQVTM, CDR2 ANQGSEA. The CDR3 DNA follows: TGCAGCGGGGGAAGAGTAGGGGAAAACACTGAAGCTTTCTTT. It codes for CSGGRVGENTEAFF.

The chain employs TRBV28 and TRBJ1-2, with 7 nucleotides matching TRBD1. Germline V gene lookup returns CDR1 MDHEN and CDR2 SYDVKM. V gave up 5 bases and J gave up 8 bases; unmatched junction bases: 11. The CDR3 consists of 14 residues. The CDR3 DNA sequence: TGTGCCAGCAGTGATTCCGGGACAGACAGAGGCTACACCTTC. As protein: CASSDSGTDRGYTF.

This chain connects TRBV15 to TRBJ2-1, with 8 bases identical to TRBD2. The CDR3 runs 15 residues. Per germline, CDR1 LNHNV and CDR2 YYDKDF (reference sequence). V shed 8 bases, J shed 1 base, and the junction held 7 bases outside the gene matches. The CDR3 DNA reads as TGTGCCACCCAACTAGCGGATCGGTCCTACAATGAGCAGTTCTTC. Residues: CATQLADRSYNEQFF.

The chain combines TRBV7-2 with TRBJ2-6, with 7 bases lining up with TRBD1. This CDR3 has 15 amino acids. Germline V gene sequence: CDR1 SGHTA, CDR2 FQGNSA. V lost 4 bases and J lost 2; bases outside the gene matches: 2. In DNA form, the CDR3 reads TGTGCCAGCAGCTCCGACAGGGCTGGGGCCAACGTCCTGACTTTC. Amino acids: CASSSDRAGANVLTF. The variable domain in full, with the rest retrieved from reference TRBV7-2 and TRBJ2-6, is GAGVSQSPSNKVTEKGKDVELRCDPISGHTALYWYRQSLGQGLEFLIYFQGNSAPDKSGLPSDRFSAERTGGSVSTLTIQRTQQEDSAVYLCASSSDRAGANVLTFGAGSRLTVL.